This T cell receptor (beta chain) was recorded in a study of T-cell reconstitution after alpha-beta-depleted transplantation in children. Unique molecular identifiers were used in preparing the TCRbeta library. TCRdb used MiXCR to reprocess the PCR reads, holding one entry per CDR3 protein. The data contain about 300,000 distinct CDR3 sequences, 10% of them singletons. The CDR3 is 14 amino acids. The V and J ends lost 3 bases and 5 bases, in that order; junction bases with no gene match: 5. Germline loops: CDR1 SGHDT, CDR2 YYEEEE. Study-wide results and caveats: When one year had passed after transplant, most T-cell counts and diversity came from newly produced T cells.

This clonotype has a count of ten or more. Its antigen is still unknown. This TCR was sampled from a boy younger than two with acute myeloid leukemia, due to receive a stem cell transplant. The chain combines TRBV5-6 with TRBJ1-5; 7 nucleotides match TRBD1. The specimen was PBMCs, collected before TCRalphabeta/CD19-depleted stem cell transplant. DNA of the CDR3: TGTGCCAGCAGCTATCAGGGGGGGCATCAGCCCCAGCATTTT. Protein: CASSYQGGHQPQHF.